This T cell receptor (beta chain) was observed in a study of T cell responses to AZD1222 COVID-19 vaccine. Sequencing used immunoSEQ multiplex PCR; TCRdb keeps in-frame clones, though not all of them. The sample holds about 97,000 clones; about 90% are singletons and the top ten take approximately 15%. J was trimmed by 7 bases and V by 0 bases; bases with no gene match: 5. CDR1 and CDR2 (germline): LNHNV, YYDKDF (reference sequence). There are 15 residues in the CDR3. The sequences come from peripheral blood, collected on day 0 of AZD1222 vaccination. The chain has TRBV15 and TRBJ2-1; 8 nucleotides agree with TRBD1. The sequence came from an adult in good health. The CDR3 bases are TGTGCCACCAGCAGAGATAAAGGACAGGGAAATGAGCAGTTCTTC. It is translated as CATSRDKGQGNEQFF. Full variable domain (missing parts from reference TRBV15 and TRBJ2-1): DAMVIQNPRYQVTQFGKPVTLSCSQTLNHNVMYWYQQKSSQAPKLLFHYYDKDFNNEADTPDNFQSRRPNTSFCFLDIRSPGLGDTAMYLCATSRDKGQGNEQFFGPGTRLTVL.